Following are 9 T cell receptor beta chains from one sample sequenced in a study of beta chain features in type 1 diabetes. Points from the study as a whole: A moderate, significant TCRB CDR3 shortening appeared in type 1 diabetes across four CD4+ subsets.

These receptors have no known antigen. Investigators reverse transcribed all isolated RNA, so they sequenced expressed TCRB transcripts. Repertoires were generated with immunoSEQ multiplex PCR, while TCRdb's copy carries only in-frame clones and drops some. Seen here are approximately 150,000 clones, 9% observed once, and the top ten hold around 0.7%. The specimen was central memory CD4+ T cells from blood. The receptors here all came from a man aged 25-40 years with type 1 diabetes.

This clone was seen more than once but under ten times. This chain links TRBV5-4 with TRBJ2-1; no firm D call. V lost 1 base to trimming and J lost 10 bases, with 12 bases between them. The CDR3 consists of 13 residues. Germline assignment: CDR1 SGHNT and CDR2 YYREEE (reference sequence). CDR3 DNA: TGTGCCAGCAGCTTGAAGCCAGGCACCGAGCAGTTCTTC. Protein sequence: CASSLKPGTEQFF.

The sample holds a few counts of this clone. The chain carries TRBV7-3 and TRBJ2-5, with D possibly matching TRBD2 (6 bases). The CDR3 contains 13 residues. Germline CDR1 reads SGHTA; CDR2 reads FQGTGA. The V end was cut by 2 bases, the J end by 11 bases, with 15 bases between. CDR3 residues: CASSLVQRGEQYF. The CDR3 DNA reads TGTGCCAGCAGCTTAGTCCAACGCGGGGAGCAGTACTTC.

This clone was counted only a few times. V gene TRBV7-3 combines with J gene TRBJ2-3; D is possibly TRBD2 (6 bases). The CDR3 runs 15 residues. V lost 5 bases and J 2 bases, leaving 14 bases between the germline ends. CDR1 is SGHTA and CDR2 is FQGTGA in the germline V gene. DNA for the CDR3: TGTGCCAGCAGCGCCGGGACTGGATTCACAGATACGCAGTATTTT. It is translated as CASSAGTGFTDTQYF.

The chain carries TRBV19 and TRBJ1-5; TRBD1 aligns across 8 bases. The CDR3 spans 15 residues. Trimming removed 9 bases from V and 1 base from J; junction bases left unmatched: 8. CDR1 and CDR2 from the germline V gene are LNHDA and SQIVND (reference sequence). The CDR3 nucleotides are TGTGCCAGCAGACAGGGGAGGGAAAGCAATCAGCCCCAGCATTTT. Protein product: CASRQGRESNQPQHF.

This clone was counted at least ten times. This chain links TRBV5-1 with TRBJ1-1; weak D call: TRBD1 (6 bases). The CDR3 totals 14 residues. CDR1 and CDR2 (germline): SGHRS, YFSETQ. V was shortened by 0 bases and J by 7 bases, with 13 bases between the two germline ends. CDR3 nucleotide sequence: TGCGCCAGCAGCTTGGGAGCTGACAGGAGTGAAGCTTTCTTT. Translated, it gives CASSLGADRSEAFF.

This clone was picked up a small number of times. This chain links TRBV7-3 with TRBJ2-5, with 7 bases aligning to TRBD2. This CDR3 comprises 15 residues. The germline V gene encodes CDR1 SGHTA and CDR2 FQGTGA. J lost 4 bases, V lost 5 bases, and 10 bases had no gene match. This CDR3 is CASSPAAGERETQYF. CDR3 coding DNA: TGTGCCAGCAGCCCCGCGGCGGGGGAGCGAGAGACCCAGTACTTC.

A few counts support this clone. J is TRBJ2-3 and V is TRBV7-9; TRBD2 aligns across 7 bases. This CDR3 region has 15 residues. J was trimmed by 0 bases and V by 8 bases; bases with no gene match: 8. The germline V gene has CDR1 SEHNR and CDR2 FQNEAQ (reference sequence). The DNA for the CDR3 is TGTGCCAGCGTCCCGCGGGGGTTGAGCACAGATACGCAGTATTTT. Translation gives CASVPRGLSTDTQYF.

The V call is TRBV28, the J call TRBJ1-4, with D uncertain. CDR1 is MDHEN and CDR2 is SYDVKM in the germline V gene. The CDR3 is 14 amino acids. V shed 5 bases and J shed 5 bases, with 12 bases lying between them. The CDR3 coding sequence is TGTGCCAGCAGTACCCTAGGTTGGAATGAAAAACTGTTTTTT. It specifies CASSTLGWNEKLFF. Full variable domain (missing parts from reference TRBV28 and TRBJ1-4): DVKVTQSSRYLVKRTGEKVFLECVQDMDHENMFWYRQDPGLGLRLIYFSYDVKMKEKGDIPEGYSVSREKKERFSLILESASTNQTSMYLCASSTLGWNEKLFFGSGTQLSVL.

In its sample, this clone was seen a few times. The rearrangement joins TRBV5-1 to TRBJ2-1, with TRBD2 identical over 8 bases. CDR3 length: 16 amino acids. V trimming: 4 bases; J trimming: 0 bases; junction bases outside the gene matches: 6. Germline CDR1 and CDR2: SGHRS and YFSETQ. The CDR3 reads CASSGGGGSSYNEQFF. The DNA for the CDR3 is TGCGCCAGCAGCGGAGGCGGGGGGAGCTCCTACAATGAGCAGTTCTTC.